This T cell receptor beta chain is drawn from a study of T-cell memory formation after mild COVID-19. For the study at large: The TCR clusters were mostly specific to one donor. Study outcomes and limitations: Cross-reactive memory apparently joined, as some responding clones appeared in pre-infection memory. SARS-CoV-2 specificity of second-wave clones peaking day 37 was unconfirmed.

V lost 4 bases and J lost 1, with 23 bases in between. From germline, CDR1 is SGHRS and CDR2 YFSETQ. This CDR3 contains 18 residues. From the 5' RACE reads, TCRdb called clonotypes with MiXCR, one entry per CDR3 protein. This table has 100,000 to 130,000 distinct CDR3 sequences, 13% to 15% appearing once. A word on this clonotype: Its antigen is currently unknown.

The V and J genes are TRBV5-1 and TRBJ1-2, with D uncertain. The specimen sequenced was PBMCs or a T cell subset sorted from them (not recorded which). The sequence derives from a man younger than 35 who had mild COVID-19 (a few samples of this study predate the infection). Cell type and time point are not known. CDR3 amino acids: CASSPLWRAETNNYGYTF. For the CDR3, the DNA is TGCGCCAGCAGCCCCTTATGGAGGGCTGAAACCAATAACTATGGCTACACCTTC. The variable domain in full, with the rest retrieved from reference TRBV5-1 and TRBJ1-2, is KAGVTQTPRYLIKTRGQQVTLSCSPISGHRSVSWYQQTPGQGLQFLFEYFSETQRNKGNFPGRFSGRQFSNSRSEMNVSTLELGDSALYLCASSPLWRAETNNYGYTFGSGTRLTVV.